This TCR beta chain was identified during a study of blood T cell repertoires in COVID-19. In the study overall: There were acute and convalescent COVID-19 samples, and they came from the United States, Italy and Spain.

Germline V gives CDR1 LNHDA, CDR2 SQIVND (reference sequence). This CDR3 has 15 residues. With 5 bases removed from V and 0 bases from J, the gap between germline ends came to 14 bases. Participants' own reports of clinical history determined their cohort assignment. The recovered donors of Cohort 3 showed two negative PCRs, clearance, or symptom resolution. The protocol was immunoSEQ multiplex PCR, while the TCRdb copy is restricted to in-frame clones and leaves out a portion. The profile covers approximately 470,000 clones, with approximately 90% appearing a single time and about 0.65% taken by the ten largest.

The sequence was obtained from a woman between 18 and 29 years old who had recovered from COVID-19. The rearrangement links TRBV19 to TRBJ2-7; D possibly corresponds to TRBD1 (5 bases). Sequenced: PBMCs or T cells enriched from blood (not recorded which). CDR3 DNA sequence: TGTGCCAGTAGTCCCACAGGTAGTAGCTCCTACGAGCAGTACTTC. It encodes CASSPTGSSSYEQYF.